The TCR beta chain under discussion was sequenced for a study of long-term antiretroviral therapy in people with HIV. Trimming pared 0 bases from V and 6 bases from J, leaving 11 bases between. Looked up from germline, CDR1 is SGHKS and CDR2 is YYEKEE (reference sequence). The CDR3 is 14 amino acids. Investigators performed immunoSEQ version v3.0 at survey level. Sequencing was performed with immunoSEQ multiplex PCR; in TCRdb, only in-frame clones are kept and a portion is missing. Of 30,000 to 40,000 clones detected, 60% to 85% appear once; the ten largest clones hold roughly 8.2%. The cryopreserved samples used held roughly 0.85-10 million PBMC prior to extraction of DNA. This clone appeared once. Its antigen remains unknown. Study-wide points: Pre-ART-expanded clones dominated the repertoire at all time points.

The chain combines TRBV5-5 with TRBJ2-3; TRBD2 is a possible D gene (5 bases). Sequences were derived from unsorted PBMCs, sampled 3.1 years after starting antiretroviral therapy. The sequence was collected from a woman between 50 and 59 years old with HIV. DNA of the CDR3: TGTGCCAGCAGCTTGGAGGGAGCCCCGGATACGCAGTATTTT. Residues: CASSLEGAPDTQYF. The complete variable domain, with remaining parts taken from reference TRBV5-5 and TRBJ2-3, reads DAGVTQSPTHLIKTRGQQVTLRCSPISGHKSVSWYQQVLGQGPQFIFQYYEKEERGRGNFPDRFSARQFPNYSSELNVNALLLGDSALYLCASSLEGAPDTQYFGPGTRLTVL.